Here is one TCR beta chain with its context. Researchers used 5'RACE with constant-segment primers to make TCR alpha and TCR beta cDNA libraries that carry sample barcodes and UMIs. TCRdb redid the calling of the 5' RACE reads with MiXCR, one entry per CDR3 protein. Here the sample spans around 200,000 distinct CDR3 sequences, about 20% being singletons. This entry comes from a study of T-cell memory formation after mild COVID-19. Germline assignment: CDR1 SEHNR and CDR2 FQNEAQ (reference sequence). This CDR3 is 14 amino acids long. Trimming cost V 8 bases and J 0 bases, with 13 bases left between them.

This clonotype was sampled from an adult woman who had mild COVID-19 (a few samples of this study predate the infection). Cell type and time point are not known. The V gene is TRBV7-9, the J gene TRBJ1-1, with a weak D call TRBD1 (6 bases). Sequencing was performed on PBMCs or a T cell subset sorted from them (not recorded which). The CDR3: CASGLQGLNTEAFF. The CDR3, as DNA: TGTGCCAGCGGCCTACAGGGCCTGAACACTGAAGCTTTCTTT.